The present T cell receptor (beta chain) was sequenced within a study of T cells after yellow fever vaccination. Study observations and caveats: Peak timing came faster in the weaker secondary response, day 5 versus 15. The booster response re-showed most primary clones: around 95% CD4, approximately 90% CD8.

V lost 6 bases to trimming and J lost 15 bases, with 15 bases between them. The CDR3 totals 11 residues. TCRdb reprocessed the 5' RACE reads via MiXCR and lists one record per CDR3 protein. The table records approximately 550,000 distinct CDR3 sequences, about 14% of them present only once. Notes on this clonotype: Its specificity is unknown.

This material consisted of PBMCs, taken on the day of the yellow fever booster vaccination. This TCR derives from a young man who received the YFV17D yellow fever vaccine. The chain employs TRBV23-1 and TRBJ2-1; possibly TRBD2 for D (6 bases). TRBV23-1 is identified as an open reading frame with a role that is uncertain. The CDR3: CASRTGPGRFF. The DNA of the CDR3 is TGCGCCAGCAGGACGGGACCCGGGAGGTTCTTC.